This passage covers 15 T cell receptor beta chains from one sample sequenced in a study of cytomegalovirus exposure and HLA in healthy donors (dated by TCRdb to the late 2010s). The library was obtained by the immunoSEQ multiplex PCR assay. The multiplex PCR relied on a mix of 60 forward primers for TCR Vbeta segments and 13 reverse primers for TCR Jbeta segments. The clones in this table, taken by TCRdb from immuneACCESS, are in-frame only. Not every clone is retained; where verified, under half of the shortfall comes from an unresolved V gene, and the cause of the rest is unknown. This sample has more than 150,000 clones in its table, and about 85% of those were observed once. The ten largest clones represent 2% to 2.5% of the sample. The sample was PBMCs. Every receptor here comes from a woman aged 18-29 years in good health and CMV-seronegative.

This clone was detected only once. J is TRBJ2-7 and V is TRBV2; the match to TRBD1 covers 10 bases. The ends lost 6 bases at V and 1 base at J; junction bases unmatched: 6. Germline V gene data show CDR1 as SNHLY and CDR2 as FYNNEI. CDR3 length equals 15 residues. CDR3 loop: CASSPDRGLSYEQYF. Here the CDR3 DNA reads TGTGCCAGCAGCCCAGACAGGGGGCTTTCCTACGAGCAGTACTTC.

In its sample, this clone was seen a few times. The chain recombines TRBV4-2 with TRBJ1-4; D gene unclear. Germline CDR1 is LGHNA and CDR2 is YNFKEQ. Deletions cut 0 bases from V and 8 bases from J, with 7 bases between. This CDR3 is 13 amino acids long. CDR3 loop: CASSQDFREKLFF. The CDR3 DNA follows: TGTGCCAGCAGCCAAGATTTCAGGGAAAAACTGTTTTTT.

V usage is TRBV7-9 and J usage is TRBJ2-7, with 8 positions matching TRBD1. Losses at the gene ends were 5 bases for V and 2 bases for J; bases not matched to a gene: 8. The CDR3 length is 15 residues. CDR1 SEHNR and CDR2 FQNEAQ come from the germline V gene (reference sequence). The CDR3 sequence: CASSVGQGFAYEQYF. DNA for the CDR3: TGTGCCAGCAGCGTCGGACAGGGATTCGCCTACGAGCAGTACTTC.

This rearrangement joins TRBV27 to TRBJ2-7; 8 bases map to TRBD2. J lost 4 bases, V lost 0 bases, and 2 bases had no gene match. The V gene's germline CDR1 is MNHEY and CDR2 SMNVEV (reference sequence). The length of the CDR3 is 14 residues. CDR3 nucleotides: TGTGCCAGCAGTTTATCCCCTAGCGGGTACGAGCAGTACTTC. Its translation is CASSLSPSGYEQYF.

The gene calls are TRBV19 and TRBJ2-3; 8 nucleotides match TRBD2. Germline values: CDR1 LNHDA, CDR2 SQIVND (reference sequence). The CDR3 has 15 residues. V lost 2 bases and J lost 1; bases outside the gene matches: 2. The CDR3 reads CASSITGGGTDTQYF. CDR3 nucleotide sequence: TGTGCCAGTAGTATAACCGGGGGGGGCACAGATACGCAGTATTTT. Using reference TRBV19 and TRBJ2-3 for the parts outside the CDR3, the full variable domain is DGGITQSPKYLFRKEGQNVTLSCEQNLNHDAMYWYRQDPGQGLRLIYYSQIVNDFQKGDIAEGYSVSREKKESFPLTVTSAQKNPTAFYLCASSITGGGTDTQYFGPGTRLTVL.

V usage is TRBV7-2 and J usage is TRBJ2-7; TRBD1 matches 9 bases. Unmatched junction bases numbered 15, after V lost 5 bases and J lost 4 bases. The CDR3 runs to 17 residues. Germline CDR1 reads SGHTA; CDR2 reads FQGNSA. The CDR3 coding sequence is TGTGCCAGCAGCCCCGGGACAGGGCCGCGCGTCTTTTACGAGCAGTACTTC. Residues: CASSPGTGPRVFYEQYF.

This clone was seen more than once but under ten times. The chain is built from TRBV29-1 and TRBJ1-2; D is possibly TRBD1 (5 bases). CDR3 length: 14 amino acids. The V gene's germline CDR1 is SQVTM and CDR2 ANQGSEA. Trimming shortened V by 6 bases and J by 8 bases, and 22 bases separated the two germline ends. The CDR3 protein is CSVDKTQGGLGYTF. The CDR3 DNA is TGCAGCGTGGATAAGACCCAGGGAGGGTTGGGCTACACCTTC.

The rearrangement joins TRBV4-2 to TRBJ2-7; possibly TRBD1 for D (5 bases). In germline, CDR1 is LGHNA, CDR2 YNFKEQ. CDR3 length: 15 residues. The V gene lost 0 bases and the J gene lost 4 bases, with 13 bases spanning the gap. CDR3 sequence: CASSQEGQGLYEQYF. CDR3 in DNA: TGTGCCAGCAGCCAAGAAGGGCAGGGTCTATACGAGCAGTACTTC.

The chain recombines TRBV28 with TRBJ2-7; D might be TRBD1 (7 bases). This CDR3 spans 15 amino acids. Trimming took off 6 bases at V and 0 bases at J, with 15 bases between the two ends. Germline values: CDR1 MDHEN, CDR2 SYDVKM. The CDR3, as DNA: TGTGCCAGCAGCCGTCCCAGGGGGGTCTCCTACGAGCAGTACTTC. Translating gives CASSRPRGVSYEQYF. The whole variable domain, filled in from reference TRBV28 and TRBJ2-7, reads DVKVTQSSRYLVKRTGEKVFLECVQDMDHENMFWYRQDPGLGLRLIYFSYDVKMKEKGDIPEGYSVSREKKERFSLILESASTNQTSMYLCASSRPRGVSYEQYFGPGTRLTVT.

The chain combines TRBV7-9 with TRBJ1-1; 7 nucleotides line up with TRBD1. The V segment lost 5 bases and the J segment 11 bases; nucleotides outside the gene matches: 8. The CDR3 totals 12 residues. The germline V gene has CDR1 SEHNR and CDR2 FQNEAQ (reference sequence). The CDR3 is CASSRGQGDAFF. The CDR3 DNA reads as TGTGCCAGCAGCCGAGGGCAGGGGGATGCTTTCTTT.

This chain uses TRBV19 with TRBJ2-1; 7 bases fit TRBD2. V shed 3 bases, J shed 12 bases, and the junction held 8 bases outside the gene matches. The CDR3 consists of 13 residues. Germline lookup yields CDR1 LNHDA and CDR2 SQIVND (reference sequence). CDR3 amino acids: CASSMGSGVTQFF. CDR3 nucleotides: TGTGCCAGTAGTATGGGGAGCGGGGTAACGCAGTTCTTC.

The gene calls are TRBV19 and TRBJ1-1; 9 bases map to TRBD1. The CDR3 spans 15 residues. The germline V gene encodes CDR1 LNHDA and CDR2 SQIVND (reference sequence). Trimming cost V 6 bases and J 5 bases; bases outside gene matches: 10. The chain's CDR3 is CASSHGQGWETEAFF. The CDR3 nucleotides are TGTGCCAGTAGCCATGGACAGGGGTGGGAAACTGAAGCTTTCTTT.

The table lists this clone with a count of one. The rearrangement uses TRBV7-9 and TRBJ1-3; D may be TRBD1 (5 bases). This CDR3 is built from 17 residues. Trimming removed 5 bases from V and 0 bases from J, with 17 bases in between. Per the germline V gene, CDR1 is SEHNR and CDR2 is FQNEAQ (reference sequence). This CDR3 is CASSVGRGESSGNTIYF. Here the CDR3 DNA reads TGTGCCAGCAGCGTAGGTCGGGGGGAGTCCTCTGGAAACACCATATATTTT.

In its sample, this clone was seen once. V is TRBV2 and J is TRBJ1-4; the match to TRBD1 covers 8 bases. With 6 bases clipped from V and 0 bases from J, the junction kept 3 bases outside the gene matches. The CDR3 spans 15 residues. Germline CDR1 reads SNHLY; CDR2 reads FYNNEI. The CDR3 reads CASRLDRATNEKLFF. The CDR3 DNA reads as TGTGCCAGCAGGCTGGACAGGGCAACTAATGAAAAACTGTTTTTT.

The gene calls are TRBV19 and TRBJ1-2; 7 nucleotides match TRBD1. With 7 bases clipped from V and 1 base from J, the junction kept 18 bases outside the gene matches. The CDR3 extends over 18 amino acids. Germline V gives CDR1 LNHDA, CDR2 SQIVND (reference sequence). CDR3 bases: TGTGCCAGTAACCCCACAGGGGAGCTCTTAGATTTTAACTATGGCTACACCTTC. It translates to CASNPTGELLDFNYGYTF.